This entry concerns a single TCR beta chain. What it binds is unknown. Authors' methods: It was from CDR3 differences across clinicopathological groups that a distant-metastasis classifier for papillary thyroid cancer was built. TCRdb reanalyzed the PCR reads with MiXCR. For this entry, the V and J calls and clone size follow TCRdb and not the study's own pipeline. Here the sample spans roughly 5,600 clones, 30% being singletons. The entry originates in a study of metastatic and nonmetastatic thyroid tumors. Background on the study: The study looked at repertoires side by side in blood and in tumor or nodule tissue from malignant and benign thyroid patients. Points from the study as a whole: Benign nodules were reported to have significantly lower TCR beta diversity than malignant thyroid tumors, in blood and tumor.

All patients were treatment-naive before thyroid surgery. V dropped 8 bases and J dropped 2; count of bases not matched to a gene: 12. CDR1 and CDR2 (germline): SGHVS, FQNEAQ. The length of the CDR3 is 16 residues. The sequenced material came from adjacent normal tissue. The chain couples TRBV7-8 to TRBJ1-3, with 7 bases that match TRBD1. This receptor was taken from a female donor with papillary thyroid cancer or a benign thyroid nodule (not recorded which). Some clones in this sample may be carry-over from other donors' samples. The CDR3 DNA follows: TGTGCCAGCTGGGATCATAGGGGGCAGACTGGAAACACCATATATTTT. Its translation is CASWDHRGQTGNTIYF.